This T cell receptor beta chain comes out of a study of memory CD4+ T cells and cytomegalovirus serostatus. Background on the study: This sample comes from healthy Belgian adults, fewer than 10 CMV seropositive, approximately 24 seronegative. Broader study findings: CMV serostatus prediction reached median AUC 0.95, or 0.91 with US-trained model.

The CDR3 length is 17 residues. Trimming took off 5 bases at V and 0 bases at J, with 18 bases between the two ends. Germline V gives CDR1 MNHEY, CDR2 SMNVEV (reference sequence). Assay used: immunoSEQ multiplex PCR; TCRdb lists only in-frame clones, some missing. The top ten clones hold 1.9% of a sample with 40,000 to 50,000 clones, less than 85% of them seen once. The sort gate was single viable CD3+CD4+CD8-CD45RO+ cells for memory CD4+ T cells. A remark on this clone: Its specificity is unknown.

The sequence came from an adult in good health and CMV-seronegative. The gene calls are TRBV27 and TRBJ2-3, with a possible D match to TRBD2 (6 bases). What was sequenced was memory CD4+ T cells from blood. The CDR3 loop is CASSHHRAGTSTDTQYF. CDR3 coding DNA: TGTGCCAGCAGTCATCACCGGGCGGGGACGAGCACAGATACGCAGTATTTT.